The clone carrying this T cell receptor (beta chain) was recorded at least ten times. Its target is unknown. Template switching with 5'RACE generated the TCR cDNA and added a universal primer site and UMIs. TCRdb used MiXCR to reprocess the 5' RACE reads, holding one entry per CDR3 protein. The data contain about 310,000 distinct CDR3 sequences, roughly 4% of them singletons. This sample stems from a study of T cells after yellow fever vaccination. Study-level background: When fractions had low cell numbers, they were prepared with SMART-Seq v4 Ultra Low Input.

V lost 3 bases and J lost 4; bases outside the gene matches: 6. The CDR3 runs 16 residues. Germline CDR1 SGHAT, CDR2 FQNNGV. Findings of the study overall: Weaker overall was a secondary response that nonetheless peaked faster, on day 5 versus 15. Abundant contaminating clonotypes from the bulk population could appear in FACS-sorted repertoires.

The V and J genes are TRBV11-2 and TRBJ2-1; TRBD2 matches 10 bases. The sequencing used PBMCs, collected on the day of the yellow fever booster vaccination. The source is a man aged 18 to 35 who received the YFV17D yellow fever vaccine. The CDR3 protein is CASSLERGGGYNEQFF. The CDR3 nucleotides are TGTGCCAGCAGCTTGGAGCGGGGGGGAGGGTACAATGAGCAGTTCTTC.